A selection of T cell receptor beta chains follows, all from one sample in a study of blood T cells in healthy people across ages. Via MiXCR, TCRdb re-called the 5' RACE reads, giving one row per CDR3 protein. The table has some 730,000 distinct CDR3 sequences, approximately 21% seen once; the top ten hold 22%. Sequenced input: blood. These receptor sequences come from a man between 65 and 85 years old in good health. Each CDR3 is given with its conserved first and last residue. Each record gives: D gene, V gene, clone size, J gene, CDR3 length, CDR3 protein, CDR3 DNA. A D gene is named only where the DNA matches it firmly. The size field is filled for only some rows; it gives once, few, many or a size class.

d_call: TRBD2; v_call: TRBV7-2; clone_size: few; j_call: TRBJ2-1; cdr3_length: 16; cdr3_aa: CASSLKLAGAFNEQFF; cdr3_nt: TGTGCCAGCAGCCTCAAACTAGCGGGAGCTTTCAATGAGCAGTTCTTC
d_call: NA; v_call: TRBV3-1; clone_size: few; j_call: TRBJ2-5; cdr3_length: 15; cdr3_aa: CASSQGAGFQETQYF; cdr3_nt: TGTGCCAGCAGCCAAGGGGCAGGCTTCCAAGAGACCCAGTACTTC
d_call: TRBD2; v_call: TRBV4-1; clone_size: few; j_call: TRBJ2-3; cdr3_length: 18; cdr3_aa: CASSQDPRLARSTDTQYF; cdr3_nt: TGCGCCAGCAGCCAAGATCCCAGACTAGCGCGGAGCACAGATACGCAGTATTTT
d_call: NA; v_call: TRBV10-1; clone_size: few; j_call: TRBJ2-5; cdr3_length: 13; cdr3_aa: CASSENLRETQYF; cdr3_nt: TGCGCCAGCAGTGAAAACCTTCGTGAGACCCAGTACTTC
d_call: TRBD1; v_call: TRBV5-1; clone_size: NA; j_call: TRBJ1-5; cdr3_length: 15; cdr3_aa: CASSLTGEGNQPQHF; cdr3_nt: TGCGCCAGCAGCTTAACAGGGGAAGGCAATCAGCCCCAGCATTTT
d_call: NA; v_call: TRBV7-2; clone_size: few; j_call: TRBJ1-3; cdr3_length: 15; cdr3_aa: CTSSLGGAPGNTIYF; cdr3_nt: TGTACCAGCAGCTTAGGAGGGGCGCCTGGAAACACCATATATTTT
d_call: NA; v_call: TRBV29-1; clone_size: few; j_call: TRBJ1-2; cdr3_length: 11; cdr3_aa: CSVVVVRGYTF; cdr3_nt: TGCAGTGTTGTAGTCGTCCGTGGCTACACCTTC
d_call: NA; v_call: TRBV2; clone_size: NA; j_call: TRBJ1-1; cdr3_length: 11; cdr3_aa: CASSADREAFF; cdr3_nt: TGTGCCAGCAGCGCAGACAGGGAAGCTTTCTTT
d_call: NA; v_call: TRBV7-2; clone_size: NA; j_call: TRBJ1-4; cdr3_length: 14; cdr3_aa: CASSLAGASEKLFF; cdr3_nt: TGTGCCAGCAGCTTAGCGGGAGCGAGCGAAAAACTGTTTTTT
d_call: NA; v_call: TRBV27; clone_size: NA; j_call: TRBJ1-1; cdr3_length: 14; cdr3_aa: CASRTGQVNTEAFF; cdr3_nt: TGTGCCAGCAGGACCGGCCAGGTGAACACTGAAGCTTTCTTT
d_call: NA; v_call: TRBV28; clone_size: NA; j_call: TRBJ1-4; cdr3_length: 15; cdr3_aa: CASSLLGATNEKLFF; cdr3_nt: TGTGCCAGCAGTTTACTAGGAGCAACTAATGAAAAACTGTTTTTT
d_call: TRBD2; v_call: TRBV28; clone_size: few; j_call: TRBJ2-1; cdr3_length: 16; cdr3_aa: CASSPLTSAGYNEQFF; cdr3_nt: TGTGCCAGCAGTCCGCTGACTAGCGCGGGGTACAATGAGCAGTTCTTC
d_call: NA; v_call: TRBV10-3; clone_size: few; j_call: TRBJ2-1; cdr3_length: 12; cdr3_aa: CAISGTDNEQFF; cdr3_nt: TGTGCCATCAGTGGGACTGACAATGAGCAGTTCTTC
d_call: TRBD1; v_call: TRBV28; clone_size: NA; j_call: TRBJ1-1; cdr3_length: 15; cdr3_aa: CASSPPTGVNTEAFF; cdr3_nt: TGTGCCAGCAGTCCACCGACAGGGGTAAACACTGAAGCTTTCTTT
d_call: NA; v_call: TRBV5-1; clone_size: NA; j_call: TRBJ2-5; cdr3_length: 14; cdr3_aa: CASSLTARQETQYF; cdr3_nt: TGTGCCAGCAGCTTAACGGCCAGACAAGAGACCCAGTACTTC
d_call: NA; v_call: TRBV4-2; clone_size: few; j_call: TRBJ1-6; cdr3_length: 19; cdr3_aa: CASSQGPFTGIQVYSPLHF; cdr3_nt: TGTGCCAGCAGCCAAGGGCCCTTCACAGGCATACAGGTGTATTCACCCCTCCACTTT
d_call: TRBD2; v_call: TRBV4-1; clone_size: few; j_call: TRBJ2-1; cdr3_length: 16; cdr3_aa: CASSREISGGVNEQFF; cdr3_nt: TGCGCCAGCAGCCGAGAGATTAGCGGGGGGGTTAATGAGCAGTTCTTC